This TCR beta chain stems from a study of identifying expanded T cells in peripheral blood. TCRdb's copy holds only in-frame clones and misses some; the assay was immunoSEQ multiplex PCR. The sample has some 100,000 clones; 87% are singletons. This CDR3 contains 13 residues. Germline CDR1 reads MNHEY; CDR2 reads SVGAGI. V lost 6 bases to trimming and J lost 1 base, with 9 bases between them. The V gene is TRBV6-5, the J gene TRBJ1-1; D unclear. The sequence was obtained from a person aged 18-70 years in good health. Sequencing was carried out using blood. The CDR3 nucleotides read TGTGCCAGCAGCCCCTACAGGAACACTGAAGCTTTCTTT. It encodes CASSPYRNTEAFF.